The 5 T cell receptor beta chains listed next were all sequenced from one sample in a study of CD8 T cells in ankylosing spondylitis. Regarding the study as a whole: About 8 highly homologous variants made up a TCR beta motif that seemed to typify ankylosing spondylitis blood.

For these receptors, no antigen is known. TCRdb passed the 5' RACE reads through MiXCR, listing each CDR3 protein once. The sample holds roughly 490,000 distinct CDR3 sequences; 5.3% are singletons and the top ten take approximately 4%. The material sequenced was blood, either unsorted or a sorted T cell fraction (not recorded which). The receptors derive from a male donor with ankylosing spondylitis.

This clonotype showed up many times. The chain recombines TRBV27 with TRBJ2-3; D might be TRBD2 (6 bases). The CDR3 length is 15 residues. V was clipped by 3 bases and J by 0 bases, with 10 bases between them. The germline V gene encodes CDR1 MNHEY and CDR2 SMNVEV (reference sequence). The CDR3 bases are TGTGCCAGCAGTTTCCGGGACTGGAGCACAGATACGCAGTATTTT. It codes for CASSFRDWSTDTQYF.

This clonotype was observed at least ten times. J is TRBJ2-7 and V is TRBV7-2; D remains unclear. V lost 8 bases and J lost 3, with 17 bases in between. Germline loops: CDR1 SGHTA, CDR2 FQGNSA. This CDR3 is 14 amino acids long. The CDR3, as DNA: TGTGCCAGCCGGGTTTTGGGTGTCGACTACGAGCAGTACTTC. This codes for CASRVLGVDYEQYF. The full variable domain, with the rest looked up from reference TRBV7-2 and TRBJ2-7, is GAGVSQSPSNKVTEKGKDVELRCDPISGHTALYWYRQSLGQGLEFLIYFQGNSAPDKSGLPSDRFSAERTGGSVSTLTIQRTQQEDSAVYLCASRVLGVDYEQYFGPGTRLTVT.

This clonotype appeared many times. J is TRBJ1-1 and V is TRBV29-1, with unresolved D. Trimming took off 3 bases at V and 0 bases at J, with 5 bases between the two ends. Germline V lookup: CDR1 SQVTM, CDR2 ANQGSEA. The CDR3 totals 12 residues. The CDR3: CSVDRVNTEAFF. CDR3 nucleotides: TGCAGCGTTGACCGGGTGAACACTGAAGCTTTCTTT. Filled out from reference TRBV29-1 and TRBJ1-1, the complete variable domain reads SAVISQKPSRDICQRGTSLTIQCQVDSQVTMMFWYRQQPGQSLTLIATANQGSEATYESGFVIDKFPISRPNLTFSTLTVSNMSPEDSSIYLCSVDRVNTEAFFGQGTRLTVV.

This clonotype was seen repeatedly, ten times or more. The gene calls are TRBV20-1 and TRBJ2-5, with D maybe TRBD2 (5 bases). V lost 8 bases to trimming and J lost 2 bases, with 9 bases between them. This CDR3 is 11 amino acids long. Germline CDR1 and CDR2: DFQATT and SNEGSKA (reference sequence). CDR3 sequence reads: CSRLLQETQYF. For the CDR3, the DNA is TGCAGTAGACTACTACAAGAGACCCAGTACTTC.

Ten or more counts support this clonotype. V usage is TRBV5-6 and J usage is TRBJ1-4; 8 bases fit TRBD1. Per the germline V gene, CDR1 is SGHDT and CDR2 is YYEEEE. This CDR3 comprises 14 residues. V was clipped by 4 bases and J by 10 bases; unmatched bases: 9. The CDR3 bases are TGTGCCAGCAGCCCCGACAGGGGAGCTGGAAAACTGTTTTTT. Its translation: CASSPDRGAGKLFF. The entire variable domain, with the rest obtained from reference TRBV5-6 and TRBJ1-4, is as follows: DAGVTQSPTHLIKTRGQQVTLRCSPKSGHDTVSWYQQALGQGPQFIFQYYEEEERQRGNFPDRFSGHQFPNYSSELNVNALLLGDSALYLCASSPDRGAGKLFFGSGTQLSVL.